Detailed here is one TCR beta chain. Its antigen is still unknown. This entry belongs to a study of cytomegalovirus exposure and HLA in healthy donors. Points from the study as a whole: Sequencing depth across donors, presence/absence analyses assumed, was roughly uniform. The analysis excluded some indistinguishable V segments, including TRBV6-2 and TRBV6-3.

Researchers ran the PCR with 60 Vbeta and 13 Jbeta primers. Profiled with immunoSEQ multiplex PCR; TCRdb holds only in-frame clones, not every one. Of over 75,000 clones in the sample, about four fifths were seen once. The trim removed 4 bases at V and 7 bases at J, leaving 10 bases unmatched. The germline V gene has CDR1 SGDLS and CDR2 YYNGEE. CDR3 size: 15 residues. The TCR originated in a woman between 50 and 59 years old in good health and CMV-seronegative. Sequenced: PBMCs. The chain uses TRBV9 and TRBJ2-1; 8 bases map to TRBD2. Written as DNA, the CDR3 is TGTGCCAGCAGCTCCCCCGGGGGGGCAGAGAATGAGCAGTTCTTC. Amino acids: CASSSPGGAENEQFF.